Shown below are 12 T cell receptor beta chains from a single sample sequenced in a study of cytomegalovirus exposure and HLA in healthy donors. The PCR was carried out with 60 Vbeta primers and 13 Jbeta primers. Sequenced by immunoSEQ multiplex PCR; TCRdb stores in-frame clones only, minus some. The data show roughly 240,000 clones, around 80% seen once. Sequencing was carried out using PBMCs. These receptors were obtained from a boy aged 5-17 years in good health and CMV-seronegative.

The genes are TRBV4-1 and TRBJ1-2, with 9 bases matching TRBD1. Germline loops: CDR1 MGHRA, CDR2 YSYEKL. This CDR3 contains 19 residues. The junction had 17 bases not matched to a gene; V was cut back by 3 bases and J by 3 bases. The CDR3 DNA is TGCGCCAGCAGCCACCCACTCCGGGACAGGGATAGTGGTGACTATGGCTACACCTTC. It encodes CASSHPLRDRDSGDYGYTF.

The chain joins TRBV7-9 to TRBJ1-2; D unresolved. Germline CDR1 and CDR2: SEHNR and FQNEAQ (reference sequence). Trimming pared 5 bases from V and 8 bases from J, leaving 12 bases between. The CDR3 consists of 12 residues. The CDR3 is CASSTVLSGYTF. For the CDR3, the DNA is TGTGCCAGCAGCACGGTCCTAAGCGGCTACACCTTC.

The gene calls are TRBV11-3 and TRBJ2-1; D uncertain. There are 14 residues in the CDR3. Per the germline V gene, CDR1 is SGHNT and CDR2 is YENEEA. V gave up 5 bases and J gave up 5 bases, with 13 bases separating them. The CDR3 loop reads CASSPGSEDNEQFF. The CDR3 DNA sequence: TGTGCCAGCAGCCCCGGATCAGAGGACAATGAGCAGTTCTTC.

The chain has TRBV5-1 and TRBJ2-3; 12 nucleotides line up with TRBD2. The germline gives CDR1 SGHRS, CDR2 YFSETQ. With 6 bases clipped from V and 6 bases from J, the junction kept 14 bases outside the gene matches. This CDR3 comprises 17 residues. The CDR3 DNA is TGCGCCAGCACCCCCGGGCCGACTAGCGGGAGTGAGGATACGCAGTATTTT. It specifies CASTPGPTSGSEDTQYF. The full variable domain, with the rest looked up from reference TRBV5-1 and TRBJ2-3, is KAGVTQTPRYLIKTRGQQVTLSCSPISGHRSVSWYQQTPGQGLQFLFEYFSETQRNKGNFPGRFSGRQFSNSRSEMNVSTLELGDSALYLCASTPGPTSGSEDTQYFGPGTRLTVL.

This rearrangement joins TRBV6-5 to TRBJ2-5, with 7 bases aligning to TRBD1. The CDR3 length is 15 residues. Germline values: CDR1 MNHEY, CDR2 SVGAGI. With V trimmed by 3 bases and J by 4 bases, 8 bases remained unmatched. For the CDR3, the DNA is TGTGCCAGCAGTTATACAGGGGCAGGGGGAGAGACCCAGTACTTC. It is translated as CASSYTGAGGETQYF.

The rearrangement uses TRBV7-9 and TRBJ2-1, with D perhaps TRBD1 (6 bases). V lost 3 bases and J lost 0, with 12 bases in between. The CDR3 contains 16 residues. Germline CDR1 reads SEHNR; CDR2 reads FQNEAQ (reference sequence). The CDR3, as DNA: TGTGCCAGCAGCTTTAGAGACAGGCTCTCCTACAATGAGCAGTTCTTC. Translation: CASSFRDRLSYNEQFF.

In its sample, this clone was seen a few times. The chain carries TRBV7-2 and TRBJ2-5, with D perhaps matching TRBD2 (7 bases). Germline assignment: CDR1 SGHTA and CDR2 FQGNSA. CDR3 size: 17 residues. V shed 1 base and J shed 6 bases, with 21 bases lying between them. The CDR3 reads CASSLEVGGAMGKTQYF. In DNA, the CDR3 is TGTGCCAGCAGCTTAGAGGTGGGGGGGGCCATGGGGAAGACCCAGTACTTC.

This chain uses TRBV11-3 with TRBJ1-2; 7 nucleotides match TRBD1. Germline-derived CDR1 and CDR2 are SGHNT and YENEEA. The length of the CDR3 is 13 residues. The trim removed 3 bases at V and 4 bases at J, leaving 2 bases unmatched. This chain's CDR3 is CASSLGQRYGYTF. CDR3 DNA: TGTGCCAGCAGCTTGGGACAGCGCTATGGCTACACCTTC.

This clone was detected only a few times. The V and J genes are TRBV4-2 and TRBJ1-6; 8 positions agree with TRBD1. Per the germline V gene, CDR1 is LGHNA and CDR2 is YNFKEQ. V shed 4 bases, J shed 7 bases, and the junction held 15 bases outside the gene matches. The CDR3 is 18 amino acids. CDR3 DNA sequence: TGTGCCAGCAGCCGCGAGAACACAGGGGGAATAGGGAATTCACCCCTCCACTTT. Protein: CASSRENTGGIGNSPLHF.

The chain couples TRBV5-8 to TRBJ1-2; D is possibly TRBD1 (6 bases). Trimming took off 4 bases at V and 2 bases at J, with 15 bases between the two ends. This CDR3 region has 15 residues. Germline V CDR1 and CDR2: SGHTS, YDEGEE. The CDR3 DNA sequence: TGTGCCAGCAGCCCAGGGGCCGGACACAACTATGGCTACACCTTC. This translates into CASSPGAGHNYGYTF.

In its sample, this clone was seen a few times. J is TRBJ1-1 and V is TRBV7-3; TRBD1 aligns across 7 bases. The CDR3 loop spans 15 amino acids. J gave up 1 base and V 5 bases, and 7 bases lay outside the gene matches. Germline V gene sequence: CDR1 SGHTA, CDR2 FQGTGA. The CDR3 spells CASSRSGQSNTEAFF. The CDR3 DNA follows: TGTGCCAGCAGCCGATCGGGACAGTCGAACACTGAAGCTTTCTTT.

This clone has just one count. The chain carries TRBV19 and TRBJ2-5; 11 nucleotides match TRBD2. The trim removed 5 bases at V and 5 bases at J, leaving 10 bases unmatched. This CDR3 is built from 16 residues. Germline V gene data show CDR1 as LNHDA and CDR2 as SQIVND (reference sequence). The CDR3 region has the DNA TGTGCCAGTAGTCCTACGACTAGCGGGAAGGCGGAGACCCAGTACTTC. Its protein product is CASSPTTSGKAETQYF.